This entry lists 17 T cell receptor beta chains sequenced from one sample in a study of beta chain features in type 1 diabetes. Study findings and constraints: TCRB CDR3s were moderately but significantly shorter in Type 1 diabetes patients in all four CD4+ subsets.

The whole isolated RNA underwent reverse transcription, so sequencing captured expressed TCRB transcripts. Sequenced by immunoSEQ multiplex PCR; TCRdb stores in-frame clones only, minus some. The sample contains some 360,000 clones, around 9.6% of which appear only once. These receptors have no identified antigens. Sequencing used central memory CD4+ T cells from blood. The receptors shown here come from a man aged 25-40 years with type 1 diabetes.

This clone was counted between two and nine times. The CDR3 loop is CASRKGQVETQYF. The CDR3, as DNA: TGTGCCAGCAGAAAGGGACAAGTAGAGACCCAGTACTTC. This chain uses TRBV5-4 with TRBJ2-5; a possible D gene is TRBD1 (6 bases). Germline loops: CDR1 SGHNT, CDR2 YYREEE (reference sequence). The length of the CDR3 is 13 residues. Trimming removed 5 bases at V and 4 bases at J, with 12 bases between.

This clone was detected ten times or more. The DNA for the CDR3 is TGTGCCAGCAGCCCCCTCGGGAACCAAGAGACCCAGTACTTC. Protein sequence: CASSPLGNQETQYF. This chain uses TRBV7-9 with TRBJ2-5; maybe TRBD2 (5 bases). From germline, CDR1 is SEHNR and CDR2 FQNEAQ (reference sequence). The V end lost 5 bases, the J end lost 0 bases, and 10 bases lay between the germline ends. The CDR3 spans 14 residues. Supplemented by reference TRBV7-9 and TRBJ2-5, the full variable domain reads DTGVSQNPRHKITKRGQNVTFRCDPISEHNRLYWYRQTLGQGPEFLTYFQNEAQLEKSRLLSDRFSAERPKGSFSTLEIQRTEQGDSAMYLCASSPLGNQETQYFGPGTRLLVL.

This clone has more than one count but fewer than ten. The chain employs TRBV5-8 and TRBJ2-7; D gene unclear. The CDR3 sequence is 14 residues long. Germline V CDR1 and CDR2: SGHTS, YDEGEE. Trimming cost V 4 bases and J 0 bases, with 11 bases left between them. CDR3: CASSPRLLSYEQYF. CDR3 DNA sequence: TGTGCCAGCAGCCCGAGACTTCTCTCCTACGAGCAGTACTTC.

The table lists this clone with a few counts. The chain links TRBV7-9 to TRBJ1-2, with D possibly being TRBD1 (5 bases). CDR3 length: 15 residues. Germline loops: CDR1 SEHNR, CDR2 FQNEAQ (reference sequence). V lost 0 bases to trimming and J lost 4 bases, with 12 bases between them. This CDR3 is CASSLAGGGVYGYTF. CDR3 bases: TGTGCCAGCAGCTTAGCGGGGGGAGGAGTCTATGGCTACACCTTC.

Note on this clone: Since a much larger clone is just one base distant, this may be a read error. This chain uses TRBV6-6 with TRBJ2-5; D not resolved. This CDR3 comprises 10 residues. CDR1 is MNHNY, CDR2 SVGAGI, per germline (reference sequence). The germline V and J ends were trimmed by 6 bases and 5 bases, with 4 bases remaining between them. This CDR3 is CASREETQYF. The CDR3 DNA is TGTGCCAGCAGGGAGGAGACCCAGTACTTC.

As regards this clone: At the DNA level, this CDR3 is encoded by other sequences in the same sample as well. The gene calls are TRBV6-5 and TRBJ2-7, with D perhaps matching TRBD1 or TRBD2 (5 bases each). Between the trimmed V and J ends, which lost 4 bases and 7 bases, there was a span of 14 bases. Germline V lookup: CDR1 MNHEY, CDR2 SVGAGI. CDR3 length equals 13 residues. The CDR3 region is CASSSRDRSEQYF. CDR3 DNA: TGTGCCAGCAGTTCCCGGGACCGGTCAGAGCAGTACTTC.

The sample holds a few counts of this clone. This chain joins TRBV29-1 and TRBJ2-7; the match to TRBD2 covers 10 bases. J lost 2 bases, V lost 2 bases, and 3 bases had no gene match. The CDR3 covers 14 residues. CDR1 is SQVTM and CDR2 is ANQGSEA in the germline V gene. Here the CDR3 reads CSVEFLAGAYEQYF. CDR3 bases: TGCAGCGTTGAATTTCTAGCGGGAGCCTACGAGCAGTACTTC.

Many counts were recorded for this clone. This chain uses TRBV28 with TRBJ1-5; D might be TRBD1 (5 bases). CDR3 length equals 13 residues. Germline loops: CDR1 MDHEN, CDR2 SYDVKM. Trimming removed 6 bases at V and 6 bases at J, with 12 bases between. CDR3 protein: CASRGTGGQPQHF. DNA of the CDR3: TGTGCCAGCAGGGGTACTGGGGGTCAGCCCCAGCATTTT.

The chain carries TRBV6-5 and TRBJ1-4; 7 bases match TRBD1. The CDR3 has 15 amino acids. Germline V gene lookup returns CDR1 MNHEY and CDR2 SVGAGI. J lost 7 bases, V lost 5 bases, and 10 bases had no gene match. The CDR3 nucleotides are TGTGCCAGCAGTCCGAACAGGGGCTTCGGTGAAAAACTGTTTTTT. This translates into CASSPNRGFGEKLFF.

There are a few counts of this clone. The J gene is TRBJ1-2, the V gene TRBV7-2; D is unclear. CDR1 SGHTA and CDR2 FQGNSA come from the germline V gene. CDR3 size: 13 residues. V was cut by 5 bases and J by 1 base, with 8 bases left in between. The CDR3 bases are TGTGCCAGCAGCCCGGGCCTTAACTATGGCTACACCTTC. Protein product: CASSPGLNYGYTF.

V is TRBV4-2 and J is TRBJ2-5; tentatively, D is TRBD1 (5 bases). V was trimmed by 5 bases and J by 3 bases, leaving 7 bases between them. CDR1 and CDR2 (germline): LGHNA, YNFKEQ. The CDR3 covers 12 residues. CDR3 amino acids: CASSVREETQYF. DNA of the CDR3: TGTGCCAGCAGCGTCAGGGAAGAGACCCAGTACTTC.

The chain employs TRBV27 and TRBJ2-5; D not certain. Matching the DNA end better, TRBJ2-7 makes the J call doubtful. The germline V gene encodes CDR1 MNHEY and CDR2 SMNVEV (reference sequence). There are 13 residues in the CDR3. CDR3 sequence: CASSFPGTYEQYF. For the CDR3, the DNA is TGTGCCAGCAGTTTCCCAGGAACCTACGAGCAGTACTTC.

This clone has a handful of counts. The CDR3 sequence: CASSHTPPGLAGEQYF. CDR3 coding DNA: TGTGCCAGCAGCCATACACCGCCGGGACTAGCGGGAGAGCAGTATTTT. This chain uses TRBV14 with TRBJ2-3, with 14 bases fitting TRBD2. The CDR3 consists of 16 residues. V trimming: 3 bases; J trimming: 11 bases; junction bases outside the gene matches: 10. Germline V gene lookup returns CDR1 SGHDN and CDR2 FVKESK.

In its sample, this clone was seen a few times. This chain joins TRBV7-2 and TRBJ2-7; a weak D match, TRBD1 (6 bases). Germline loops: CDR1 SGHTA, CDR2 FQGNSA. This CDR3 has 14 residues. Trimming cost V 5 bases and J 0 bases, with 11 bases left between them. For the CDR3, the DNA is TGTGCCAGCAGCCGACAGGCGATCTCCTACGAGCAGTACTTC. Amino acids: CASSRQAISYEQYF.

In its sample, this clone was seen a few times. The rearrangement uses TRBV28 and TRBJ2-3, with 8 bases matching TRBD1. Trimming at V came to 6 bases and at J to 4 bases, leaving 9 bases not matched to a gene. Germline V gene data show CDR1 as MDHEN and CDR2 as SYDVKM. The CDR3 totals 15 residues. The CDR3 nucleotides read TGTGCCAGCAGCTCAACCAGGGGGCCGGCAGATACGCAGTATTTT. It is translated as CASSSTRGPADTQYF.

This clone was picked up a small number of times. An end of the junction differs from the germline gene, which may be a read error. The CDR3 sequence: CASSFVDTQYF. The CDR3 nucleotides read TGTGCCAGCAGTTTCGTAGATACGCAGTATTTT. The chain links TRBV10-3 to TRBJ2-3; no firm D call. CDR1 is ENHRY and CDR2 is SYGVKD in the germline V gene. The CDR3 is made up of 11 amino acids.

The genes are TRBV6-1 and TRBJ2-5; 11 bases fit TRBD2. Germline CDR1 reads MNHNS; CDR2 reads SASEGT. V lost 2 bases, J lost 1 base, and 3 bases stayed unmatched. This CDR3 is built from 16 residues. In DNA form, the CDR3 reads TGTGCCAGCAGTGAAACAGGGACTAGCGGCCAAGAGACCCAGTACTTC. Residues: CASSETGTSGQETQYF.